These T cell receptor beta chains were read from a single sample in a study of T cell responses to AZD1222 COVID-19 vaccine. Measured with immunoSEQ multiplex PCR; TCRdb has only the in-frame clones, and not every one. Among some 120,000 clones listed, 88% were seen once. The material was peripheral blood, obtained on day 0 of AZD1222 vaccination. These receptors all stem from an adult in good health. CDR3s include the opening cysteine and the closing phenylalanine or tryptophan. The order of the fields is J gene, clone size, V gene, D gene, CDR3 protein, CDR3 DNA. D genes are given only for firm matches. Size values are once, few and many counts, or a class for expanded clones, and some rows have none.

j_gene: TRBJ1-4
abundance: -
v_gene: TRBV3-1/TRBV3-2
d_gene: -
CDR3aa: CASSQDRTRTRKLFF
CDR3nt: TGTGCCAGCAGCCAAGATCGGACAAGGACGCGAAAACTGTTTTTT

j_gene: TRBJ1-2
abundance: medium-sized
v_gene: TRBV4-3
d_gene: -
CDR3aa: CASSQVTGANPLGYGYTF
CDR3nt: TGCGCCAGCAGCCAGGTTACAGGTGCCAACCCTCTAGGCTATGGCTACACCTTC

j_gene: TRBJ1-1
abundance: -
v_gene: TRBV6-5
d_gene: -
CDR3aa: CASSLGRSTEAFF
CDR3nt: TGTGCCAGCAGCTTGGGACGGTCCACTGAAGCTTTCTTT

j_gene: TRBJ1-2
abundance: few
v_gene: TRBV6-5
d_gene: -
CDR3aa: CASSYSMNSNTYGYTF
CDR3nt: TGTGCCAGCAGTTACTCGATGAACAGCAATACCTATGGCTACACCTTC

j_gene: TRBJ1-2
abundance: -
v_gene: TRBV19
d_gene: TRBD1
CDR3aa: CASSFRTGTGSYTF
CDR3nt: TGTGCCAGTAGTTTTCGGACAGGTACCGGGTCCTACACCTTC

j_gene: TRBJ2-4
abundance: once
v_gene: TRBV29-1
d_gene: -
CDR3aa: CSVVEGLQYF
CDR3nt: TGCAGCGTTGTGGAGGGACTCCAGTACTTC

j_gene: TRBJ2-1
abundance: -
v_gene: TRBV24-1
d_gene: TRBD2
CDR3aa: CATSVDGTSGSDEQFF
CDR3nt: TGTGCCACCAGTGTTGATGGGACTAGCGGGAGCGATGAGCAGTTCTTC

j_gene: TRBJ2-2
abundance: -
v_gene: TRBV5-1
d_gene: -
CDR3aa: CASSMRDSRNTGELFF
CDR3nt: TGCGCCAGCAGCATGCGGGACAGCCGGAACACCGGGGAGCTGTTTTTT

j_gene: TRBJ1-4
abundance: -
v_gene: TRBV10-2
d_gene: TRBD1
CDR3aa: CASSEGTGGEKLFF
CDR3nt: TGCGCCAGCAGTGAGGGGACAGGGGGTGAAAAACTGTTTTTT

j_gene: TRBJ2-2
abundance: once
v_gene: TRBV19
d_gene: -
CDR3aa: CASRDTGRTNTGELFF
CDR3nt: TGTGCCAGTAGAGATACAGGAAGAACTAACACCGGGGAGCTGTTTTTT

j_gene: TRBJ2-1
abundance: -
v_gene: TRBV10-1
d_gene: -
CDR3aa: CASSPTGTSWNEQFF
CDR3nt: TGCGCCAGCAGCCCAACGGGTACCTCCTGGAATGAGCAGTTCTTC

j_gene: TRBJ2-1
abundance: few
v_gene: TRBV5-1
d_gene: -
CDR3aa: CASSLAQKGDEQFF
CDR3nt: TGCGCCAGCAGCTTGGCACAGAAAGGGGATGAGCAGTTCTTC

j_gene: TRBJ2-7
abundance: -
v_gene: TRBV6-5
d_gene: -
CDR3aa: CASSQLTSPYNEQYF
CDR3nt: TGTGCCAGCAGTCAGTTAACTAGCCCCTATAACGAGCAGTACTTC

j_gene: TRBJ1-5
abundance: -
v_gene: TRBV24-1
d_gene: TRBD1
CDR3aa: CATSDGKGGAQPQHF
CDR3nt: TGTGCCACCAGTGATGGTAAAGGGGGCGCACAGCCCCAGCATTTT

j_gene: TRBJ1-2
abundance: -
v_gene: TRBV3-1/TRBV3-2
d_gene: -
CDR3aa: CASSQEGALYGYTF
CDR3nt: TGTGCCAGCAGCCAAGAAGGAGCTCTCTATGGCTACACCTTC

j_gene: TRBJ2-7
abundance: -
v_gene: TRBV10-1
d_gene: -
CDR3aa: CASSESGRHEQYF
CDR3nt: TGCGCCAGCAGTGAGTCTGGCAGACACGAGCAGTACTTC

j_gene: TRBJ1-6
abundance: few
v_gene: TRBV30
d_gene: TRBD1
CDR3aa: CAYGTVNSPLHF
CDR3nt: TGTGCCTACGGGACAGTTAATTCACCCCTCCACTTT

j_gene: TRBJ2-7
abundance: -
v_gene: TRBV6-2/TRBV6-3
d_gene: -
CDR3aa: CASSFLGSSYEQYF
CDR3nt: TGTGCCAGCAGTTTCCTAGGGAGCTCCTACGAGCAGTACTTC

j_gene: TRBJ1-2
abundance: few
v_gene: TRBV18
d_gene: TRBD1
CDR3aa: CASSRDRAYGYTF
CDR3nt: TGTGCCAGCTCACGGGACAGGGCGTATGGCTACACCTTC